The 12 T cell receptor beta chains listed next were all sequenced from one sample in a study of T cells in Graves' hyperthyroidism and ophthalmopathy (dated by TCRdb to between 2019 and 2020). Library preparation used multiplex PCR. Sequencing relied on an Illumina HiSeq 2000. Amplification of TCR beta CDR3 regions was carried out from RNA transcripts. A first-round RT-PCR of the TCR CDR3 used the HTBI primer set with the Qiagen OneStep RT-PCR kit. In TCRdb, the public reads were trimmed at Q25 with fastp and aligned with MiXCR, with productive beta chains retained. Rows are combined by CDR3 protein, so each entry shows the most common genes and DNA. Recorded for this sample are under 600,000 distinct CDR3 sequences; approximately 15% of them occurred a single time. The ten biggest clones cover less than 3.5% of the sample. Specimen: blood. These receptors all come from a middle-aged woman with Graves' ophthalmopathy.

The genes are TRBV29-1 and TRBJ2-1; D gene ambiguous. Germline CDR1 and CDR2: SQVTM and ANQGSEA. The CDR3 totals 11 residues. V lost 7 bases and J lost 4, with 8 bases in between. For the CDR3, the DNA is TGCAGCGCAGTCTCGTACAATGAGCAGTTCTTC. This encodes CSAVSYNEQFF.

The chain couples TRBV30 to TRBJ2-4, with D unresolved. V lost 1 base and J lost 0, with 16 bases in between. The CDR3 length is 17 residues. From germline, CDR1 is GTSNPN and CDR2 SVGIG (reference sequence). CDR3 protein: CAWSEDSGGLAKNIQYF. CDR3 in DNA: TGTGCCTGGAGTGAGGATTCAGGCGGCCTAGCCAAAAACATTCAGTACTTC. Filled out from reference TRBV30 and TRBJ2-4, the complete variable domain reads SQTIHQWPATLVQPVGSPLSLECTVEGTSNPNLYWYRQAAGRGLQLLFYSVGIGQISSEVPQNLSASRPQDRQFILSSKKLLLSDSGFYLCAWSEDSGGLAKNIQYFGAGTRLSVL.

V is TRBV20-1 and J is TRBJ2-1, with TRBD2 matching 8 bases. Germline CDR1 DFQATT, CDR2 SNEGSKA (reference sequence). V shed 3 bases, J shed 8 bases, and the junction held 15 bases outside the gene matches. CDR3 size: 16 residues. CDR3 amino acids: CSASGKAGGQGDEQFF. The CDR3 DNA follows: TGCAGTGCTAGCGGAAAGGCGGGAGGCCAGGGAGATGAGCAGTTCTTC.

This rearrangement joins TRBV3-1 to TRBJ2-3; the D gene is possibly TRBD2 (6 bases). This CDR3 region has 14 residues. Trimming removed 0 bases at V and 4 bases at J, with 8 bases between. Per the germline V gene, CDR1 is LGHDT and CDR2 is YNNKEL (reference sequence). In nucleotides, the CDR3 is TGTGCCAGCAGCCAAGACGGCGGGGCAGATACGCAGTATTTT. Translating it yields CASSQDGGADTQYF.

This chain joins TRBV28 and TRBJ1-1, with D perhaps matching TRBD1 (5 bases). Germline CDR1 reads MDHEN; CDR2 reads SYDVKM. The CDR3 has 16 amino acids. Trimming left V 7 bases short and J 4 bases short, with 22 bases between. The CDR3 spells CASKPAGGLGSTEAFF. CDR3 coding DNA: TGTGCCAGCAAACCGGCTGGGGGACTAGGGAGCACTGAAGCTTTCTTT.

About this clonotype itself: A single base separates this from a much larger clone, so it may be a read error. The V call is TRBV6-9, the J call TRBJ2-1; D is perhaps TRBD1 (6 bases). Trimming removed 5 bases from V and 3 bases from J, with 8 bases in between. The CDR3 runs 13 residues. Germline lookup yields CDR1 MNHGY and CDR2 SVAAGI. CDR3 sequence (DNA): TGTGCCAGCAGTGAGGGGGACTACAATGAGCAGTTCTTC. Its translation: CASSEGDYNEQFF.

V usage is TRBV29-1 and J usage is TRBJ1-5, with D perhaps matching TRBD1 (5 bases). This CDR3 has 13 residues. The germline gives CDR1 SQVTM, CDR2 ANQGSEA. The V end lost 5 bases, the J end lost 4 bases, and 12 bases lay between the germline ends. The CDR3, as DNA: TGCAGCGTTCGGCAGGACACTAATCAGCCCCAGCATTTT. This sequence encodes CSVRQDTNQPQHF.

This chain uses TRBV20-1 with TRBJ1-1, with D maybe TRBD1 (5 bases). CDR1 DFQATT and CDR2 SNEGSKA come from the germline V gene (reference sequence). The CDR3 covers 14 residues. The germline V and J ends were trimmed by 6 bases and 3 bases, with 17 bases remaining between them. CDR3 residues: CSAPTIGGYTEAFF. In nucleotides, the CDR3 is TGCAGTGCCCCGACAATCGGGGGATACACTGAAGCTTTCTTT.

This clonotype was seen repeatedly, ten times or more. The chain recombines TRBV2 with TRBJ2-5; TRBD2 is a possible D gene (6 bases). Trimming pared 7 bases from V and 7 bases from J, leaving 19 bases between. The CDR3 has 14 amino acids. From germline, CDR1 is SNHLY and CDR2 FYNNEI. CDR3 protein: CASKMDYYDGTQYF. The CDR3 bases are TGTGCCAGCAAGATGGACTACTACGACGGGACCCAGTACTTC.

This clonotype has only a few counts. This chain joins TRBV5-1 and TRBJ2-7, with 15 nucleotides matching TRBD2. Germline V CDR1 and CDR2: SGHRS, YFSETQ. This CDR3 region has 16 residues. Losses at the gene ends were 3 bases for V and 7 bases for J; bases not matched to a gene: 8. The CDR3 region has the DNA TGCGCCAGCAGCTCCGGGACTAGCGGGAGGTTTTGGGAGCAGTACTTC. Its protein product is CASSSGTSGRFWEQYF.

This sequence joins TRBV19 and TRBJ2-2; TRBD1 is a possible D gene (6 bases). CDR1 and CDR2 (germline): LNHDA, SQIVND (reference sequence). The V and J ends lost 3 bases and 4 bases respectively, with 9 bases between them. The CDR3 is 14 amino acids. In DNA form, the CDR3 reads TGTGCCAGTAGTATCACAGGGATCACCGGGGAGCTGTTTTTT. Translated: CASSITGITGELFF. Variable domain in full (rest from reference TRBV19 and TRBJ2-2): DGGITQSPKYLFRKEGQNVTLSCEQNLNHDAMYWYRQDPGQGLRLIYYSQIVNDFQKGDIAEGYSVSREKKESFPLTVTSAQKNPTAFYLCASSITGITGELFFGEGSRLTVL.

The chain carries TRBV19 and TRBJ1-1, with D tentatively TRBD1 (6 bases). V dropped 5 bases and J dropped 3 bases, with 10 bases sitting between them. Germline CDR1 and CDR2: LNHDA and SQIVND (reference sequence). The CDR3 spans 13 residues. In DNA, the CDR3 is TGTGCCAGTAGTTTGGACAGCTACACTGAAGCTTTCTTT. Its protein product is CASSLDSYTEAFF.